Shown below are 15 T cell receptor beta chains from a single sample sequenced in a study of T-cell memory formation after mild COVID-19 (dated by TCRdb to the early 2020s). The library was made by 5' RACE. The instrument given in TCRdb is Illumina NovaSeq 6000. Using fastp at Q25 and MiXCR, TCRdb reprocessed the public reads and kept productive beta chains. Records with the same CDR3 protein are collapsed into one entry carrying the most frequent genes and DNA. This sample lists under 450,000 distinct CDR3 sequences; more than 20% were detected once. The top ten clonotypes cover around 13% of the sample. Sequenced: PBMCs or a T cell subset sorted from them (not recorded which). The receptors were gathered from an adult woman who had mild COVID-19 (a few samples of this study predate the infection). The sample titles of this study are shuffled in the database, so cell type and time point are left out; the donor was told from shared clones.

This chain uses TRBV18 with TRBJ2-2, with D tentatively TRBD1 (5 bases). Germline V gene data show CDR1 as KGHSH and CDR2 as LQKENI. Trimming took 4 bases from V and 0 from J, leaving 9 bases between them. This CDR3 spans 15 amino acids. CDR3 nucleotide sequence: TGTGCCAGCTCACGGTCAGGGACGAACACCGGGGAGCTGTTTTTT. It codes for CASSRSGTNTGELFF.

This clonotype appeared many times. V gene TRBV30 combines with J gene TRBJ2-1; D uncertain. Germline loops: CDR1 GTSNPN, CDR2 SVGIG (reference sequence). V lost 5 bases and J lost 4, with 15 bases in between. The CDR3 totals 14 residues. DNA of the CDR3: TGTGCCTGGGGCGTTAACCTGGATTACAATGAGCAGTTCTTC. Its translation is CAWGVNLDYNEQFF.

This clonotype was found a few times. The chain joins TRBV2 to TRBJ1-2, with D uncertain. The ends were cut back, 2 bases at V and 5 bases at J, with 9 bases in the middle. The germline gives CDR1 SNHLY, CDR2 FYNNEI. The CDR3 extends over 13 amino acids. This chain's CDR3 is CASSEQTLYGYTF. CDR3 coding DNA: TGTGCCAGCAGTGAACAGACGTTATATGGCTACACCTTC.

The rearrangement links TRBV12-3 or TRBV12-4 to TRBJ1-2, with D perhaps matching TRBD1 (5 bases). This CDR3 region has 13 residues. V gave up 6 bases and J gave up 9 bases, with 17 bases separating them. The CDR3 loop reads CASSPTRQGSYTF. In DNA, the CDR3 is TGTGCCAGCAGCCCAACACGGCAGGGAAGCTACACCTTC.

The chain combines TRBV6-5 with TRBJ2-1, with 9 positions matching TRBD2. CDR1 MNHEY and CDR2 SVGAGI come from the germline V gene. V lost 0 bases to trimming and J lost 6 bases; unmatched junction nucleotides: 12. This CDR3 is 18 amino acids long. CDR3 nucleotide sequence: TGTGCCAGCAGTTACTCCTCCGGCCATAGCGGGGGATTCAATGAGCAGTTCTTC. The encoded protein is CASSYSSGHSGGFNEQFF.

The chain is built from TRBV12-3 or TRBV12-4 and TRBJ1-5; 7 nucleotides line up with TRBD1. J was trimmed by 1 base and V by 5 bases; bases with no gene match: 2. The length of the CDR3 is 14 residues. The CDR3 DNA is TGTGCCAGCAGTCGGGGACAGAGCAATCAGCCCCAGCATTTT. Protein sequence: CASSRGQSNQPQHF.

The V call is TRBV4-3, the J call TRBJ2-2; D is uncertain. Germline-derived CDR1 and CDR2 are LGHNA and YSLEER. CDR3 length: 17 residues. Trimming shortened V by 0 bases and J by 3 bases, and 14 bases separated the two germline ends. The CDR3 nucleotides are TGCGCCAGCAGCCAAGATTTTGGACGGTTCGACACCGGGGAGCTGTTTTTT. Protein sequence: CASSQDFGRFDTGELFF.

This clonotype was detected a few times. This sequence joins TRBV4-1 and TRBJ2-4, with D possibly TRBD1 on 6 matching bases. This CDR3 is 14 amino acids long. The germline V and J ends were trimmed by 0 bases and 8 bases, with 11 bases remaining between them. Germline V gene sequence: CDR1 MGHRA, CDR2 YSYEKL. CDR3 protein: CASSQDAAGDIQYF. The DNA for the CDR3 is TGCGCCAGCAGCCAAGATGCGGCAGGGGACATTCAGTACTTC.

V is TRBV4-1 and J is TRBJ1-2; D possibly corresponds to TRBD1 (5 bases). Trimming shortened V by 1 base and J by 8 bases, and 11 bases separated the two germline ends. The CDR3 contains 13 residues. Germline V gene data show CDR1 as MGHRA and CDR2 as YSYEKL. The chain's CDR3 is CASSQVSGSGYTF. CDR3 nucleotide sequence: TGCGCCAGCAGCCAAGTCTCAGGGTCCGGCTACACCTTC.

The J gene is TRBJ1-1, the V gene TRBV7-6, with 8 bases fitting TRBD1. The trim removed 7 bases at V and 1 base at J, leaving 2 bases unmatched. The CDR3 is made up of 13 amino acids. Germline-derived CDR1 and CDR2 are SGHVS and FNYEAQ. The CDR3 reads CASTQGANTEAFF. CDR3 coding DNA: TGTGCCAGCACCCAGGGGGCGAACACTGAAGCTTTCTTT.

This clonotype occurred a few times. The chain has TRBV18 and TRBJ2-5; D perhaps matches TRBD1 (5 bases). The V gene lost 2 bases and the J gene lost 0 bases, with 7 bases spanning the gap. The V gene's germline CDR1 is KGHSH and CDR2 LQKENI. The CDR3 totals 14 residues. The CDR3 DNA reads TGTGCCAGCTCACCAGAGACAGACCAAGAGACCCAGTACTTC. It codes for CASSPETDQETQYF.

This clonotype was observed a few times. The chain couples TRBV5-1 to TRBJ2-1, with 8 bases that match TRBD2. CDR3 length: 15 amino acids. Looked up from germline, CDR1 is SGHRS and CDR2 is YFSETQ. V lost 1 base and J lost 2; bases outside the gene matches: 2. CDR3 region: CASSLTTSAYNEQFF. For the CDR3, the DNA is TGCGCCAGCAGCTTGACGACTAGCGCCTACAATGAGCAGTTCTTC.

This chain uses TRBV6-1 with TRBJ2-7; 11 bases align to TRBD2. The CDR3 totals 15 residues. Germline CDR1 is MNHNS and CDR2 is SASEGT. V gave up 6 bases and J gave up 6 bases; unmatched junction bases: 10. CDR3: CASSTLAGVSGEQYF. DNA of the CDR3: TGTGCCAGCAGCACACTAGCGGGAGTCTCCGGCGAGCAGTACTTC.

J is TRBJ2-3 and V is TRBV7-9, with 9 nucleotides matching TRBD1. The CDR3 extends over 19 amino acids. The germline V gene has CDR1 SEHNR and CDR2 FQNEAQ (reference sequence). Losses at the gene ends were 4 bases for V and 3 bases for J; bases not matched to a gene: 17. The CDR3, as DNA: TGTGCCAGCAGCTCATCGATCCGCAGGACAGGGGAAGAGACAGATACGCAGTATTTT. This encodes CASSSSIRRTGEETDTQYF.

This clonotype showed up just a few times. The V and J genes are TRBV7-2 and TRBJ2-5; the D is unclear. Germline CDR1 SGHTA, CDR2 FQGNSA. V lost 1 base to trimming and J lost 4 bases, with 13 bases between them. The CDR3 runs to 15 residues. CDR3 sequence (DNA): TGTGCCAGCAGCTTAGGCCTCCCCAATCGAGAGACCCAGTACTTC. Amino acids: CASSLGLPNRETQYF.